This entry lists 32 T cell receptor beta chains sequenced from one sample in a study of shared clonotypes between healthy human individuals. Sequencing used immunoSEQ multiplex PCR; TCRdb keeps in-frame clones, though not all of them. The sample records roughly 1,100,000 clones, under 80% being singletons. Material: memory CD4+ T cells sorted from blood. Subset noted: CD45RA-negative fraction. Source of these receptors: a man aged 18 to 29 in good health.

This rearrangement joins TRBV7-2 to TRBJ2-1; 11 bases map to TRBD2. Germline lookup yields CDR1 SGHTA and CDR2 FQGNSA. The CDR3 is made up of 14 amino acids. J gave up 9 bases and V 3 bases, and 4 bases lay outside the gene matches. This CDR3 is CASSLGLAVGEQFF. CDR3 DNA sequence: TGTGCCAGCAGCTTGGGACTAGCGGTTGGTGAGCAGTTCTTC.

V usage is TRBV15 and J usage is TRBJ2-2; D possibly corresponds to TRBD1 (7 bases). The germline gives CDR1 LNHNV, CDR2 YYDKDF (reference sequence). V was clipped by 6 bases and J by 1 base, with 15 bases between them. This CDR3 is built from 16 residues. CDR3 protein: CATSPYQGGNTGELFF. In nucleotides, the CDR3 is TGTGCCACCAGTCCCTATCAGGGGGGGAACACCGGGGAGCTGTTTTTT.

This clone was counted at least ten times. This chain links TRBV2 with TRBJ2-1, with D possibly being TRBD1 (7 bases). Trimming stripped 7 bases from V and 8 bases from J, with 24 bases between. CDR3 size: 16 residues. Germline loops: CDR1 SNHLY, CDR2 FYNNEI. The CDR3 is CASTRTGLWGVDEQFF. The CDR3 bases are TGTGCCAGCACCCGGACAGGACTTTGGGGGGTGGATGAGCAGTTCTTC. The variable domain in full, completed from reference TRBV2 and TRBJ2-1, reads EPEVTQTPSHQVTQMGQEVILRCVPISNHLYFYWYRQILGQKVEFLVSFYNNEISEKSEIFDDQFSVERPDGSNFTLKIRSTKLEDSAMYFCASTRTGLWGVDEQFFGPGTRLTVL.

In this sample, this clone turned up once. In nucleotides, the CDR3 is TGTGCCAGCAGTTCCCAAACCCCCTACGAGCAGTACTTC. Its translation is CASSSQTPYEQYF. The chain couples TRBV28 to TRBJ2-7; D remains ambiguous. Germline V gives CDR1 MDHEN, CDR2 SYDVKM. Deletions cut 4 bases from V and 2 bases from J, with 9 bases between. The length of the CDR3 is 13 residues.

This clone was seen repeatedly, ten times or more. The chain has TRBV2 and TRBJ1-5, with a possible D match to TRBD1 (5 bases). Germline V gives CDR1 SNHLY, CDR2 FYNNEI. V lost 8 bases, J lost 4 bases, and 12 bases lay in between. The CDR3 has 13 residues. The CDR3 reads CASQGEGNQPQHF. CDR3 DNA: TGTGCCAGCCAGGGAGAAGGGAATCAGCCCCAGCATTTT.

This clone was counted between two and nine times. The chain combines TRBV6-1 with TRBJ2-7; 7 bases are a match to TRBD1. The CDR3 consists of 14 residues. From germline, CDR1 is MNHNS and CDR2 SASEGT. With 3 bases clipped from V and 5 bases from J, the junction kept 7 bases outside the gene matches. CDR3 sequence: CASSDLRQGHEQYF. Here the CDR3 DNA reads TGTGCCAGCAGTGACCTAAGACAGGGCCACGAGCAGTACTTC.

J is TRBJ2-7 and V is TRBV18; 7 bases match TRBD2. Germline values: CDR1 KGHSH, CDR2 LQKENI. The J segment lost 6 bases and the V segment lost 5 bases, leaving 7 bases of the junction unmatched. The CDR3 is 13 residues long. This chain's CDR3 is CASSTTSDSEQYF. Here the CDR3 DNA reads TGTGCCAGCTCAACAACTAGCGACTCCGAGCAGTACTTC.

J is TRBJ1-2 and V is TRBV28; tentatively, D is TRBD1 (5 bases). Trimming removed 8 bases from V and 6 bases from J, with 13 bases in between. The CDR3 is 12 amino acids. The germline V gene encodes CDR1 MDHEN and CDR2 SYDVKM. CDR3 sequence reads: CASGAGRNGYTF. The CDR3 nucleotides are TGTGCCAGCGGGGCGGGGCGGAATGGCTACACCTTC.

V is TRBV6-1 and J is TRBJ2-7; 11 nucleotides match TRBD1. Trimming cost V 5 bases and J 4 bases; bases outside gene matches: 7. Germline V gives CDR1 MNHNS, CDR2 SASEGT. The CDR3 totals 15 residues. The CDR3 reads CASSRGQGVWYEQYF. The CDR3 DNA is TGTGCCAGCAGTAGGGGACAGGGGGTATGGTACGAGCAGTACTTC.

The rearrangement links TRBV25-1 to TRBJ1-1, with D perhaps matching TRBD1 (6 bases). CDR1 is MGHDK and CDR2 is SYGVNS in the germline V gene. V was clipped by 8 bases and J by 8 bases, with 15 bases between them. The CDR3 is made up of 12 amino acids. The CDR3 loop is CASVNQGKEAFF. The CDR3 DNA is TGTGCCAGCGTAAACCAGGGGAAAGAAGCTTTCTTT.

CDR3 sequence: CSVRAGNQPQHF. CDR3 nucleotides: TGCAGCGTTAGGGCAGGGAATCAGCCCCAGCATTTT. The chain couples TRBV29-1 to TRBJ1-5; D is perhaps TRBD1 (5 bases). CDR3 length: 12 residues. Trimming took 5 bases from V and 4 from J, leaving 9 bases between them. Per the germline V gene, CDR1 is SQVTM and CDR2 is ANQGSEA.

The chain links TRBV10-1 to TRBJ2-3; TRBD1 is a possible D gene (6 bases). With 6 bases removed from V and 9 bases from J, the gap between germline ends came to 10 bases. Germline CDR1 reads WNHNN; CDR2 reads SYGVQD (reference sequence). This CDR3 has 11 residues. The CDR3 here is CASSRDKTQYF. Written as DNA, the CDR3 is TGCGCCAGCAGCCGGGACAAGACGCAGTATTTT.

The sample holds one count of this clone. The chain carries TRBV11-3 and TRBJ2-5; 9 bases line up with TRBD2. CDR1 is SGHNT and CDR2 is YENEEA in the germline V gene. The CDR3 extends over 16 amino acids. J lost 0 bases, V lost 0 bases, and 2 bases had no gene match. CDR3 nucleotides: TGTGCCAGCAGCTTAGATAGCGGGGGACACCAAGAGACCCAGTACTTC. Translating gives CASSLDSGGHQETQYF.

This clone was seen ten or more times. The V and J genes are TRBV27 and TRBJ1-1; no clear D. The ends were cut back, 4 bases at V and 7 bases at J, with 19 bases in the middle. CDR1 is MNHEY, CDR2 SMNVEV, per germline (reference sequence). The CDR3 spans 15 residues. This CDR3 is CASSSLRVNESEAFF. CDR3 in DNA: TGTGCCAGCAGTTCCCTCCGGGTCAACGAGAGTGAAGCTTTCTTT.

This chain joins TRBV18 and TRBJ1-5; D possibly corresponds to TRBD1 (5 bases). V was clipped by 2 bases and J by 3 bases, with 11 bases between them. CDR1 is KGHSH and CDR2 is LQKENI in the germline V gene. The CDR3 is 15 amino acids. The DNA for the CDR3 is TGTGCCAGCTCACCAACCGGGGCCATCAATCAGCCCCAGCATTTT. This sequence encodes CASSPTGAINQPQHF.

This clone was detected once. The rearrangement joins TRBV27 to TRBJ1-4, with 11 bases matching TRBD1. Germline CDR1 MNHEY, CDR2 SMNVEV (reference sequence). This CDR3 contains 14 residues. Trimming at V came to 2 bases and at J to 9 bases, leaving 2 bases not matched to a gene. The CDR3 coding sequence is TGTGCCAGCAGTTTAGGGACAGGGGGGAAAAAACTGTTTTTT. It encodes CASSLGTGGKKLFF.

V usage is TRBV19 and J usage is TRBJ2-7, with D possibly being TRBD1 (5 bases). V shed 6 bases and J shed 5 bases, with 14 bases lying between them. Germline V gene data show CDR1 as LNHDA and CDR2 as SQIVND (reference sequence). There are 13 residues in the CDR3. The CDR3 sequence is CASRGVDRDEQYF. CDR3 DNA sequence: TGTGCCAGTAGGGGTGTCGACAGAGACGAGCAGTACTTC.

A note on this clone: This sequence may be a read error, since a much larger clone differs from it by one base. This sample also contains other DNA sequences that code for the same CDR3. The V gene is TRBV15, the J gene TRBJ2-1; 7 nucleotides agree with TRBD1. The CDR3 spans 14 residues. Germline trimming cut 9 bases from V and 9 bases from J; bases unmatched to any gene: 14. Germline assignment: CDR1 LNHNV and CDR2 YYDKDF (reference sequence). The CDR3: CATRSRQGRVEQFF. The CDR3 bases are TGTGCCACTAGATCTCGACAGGGTAGGGTTGAGCAGTTCTTC.

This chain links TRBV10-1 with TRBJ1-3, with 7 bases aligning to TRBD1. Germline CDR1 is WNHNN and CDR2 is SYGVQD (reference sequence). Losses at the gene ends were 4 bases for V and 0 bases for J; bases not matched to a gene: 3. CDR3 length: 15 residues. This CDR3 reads CASSGGTVSGNTIYF. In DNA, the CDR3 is TGCGCCAGCAGTGGTGGGACAGTCTCTGGAAACACCATATATTTT.

In DNA form, the CDR3 reads TGTGCCAGCAGCCCCCTAGGAGCGACATCCTACAATGAGCAGTTCTTC. It translates to CASSPLGATSYNEQFF. V gene TRBV7-9 combines with J gene TRBJ2-1; no definite D call. The V and J ends lost 5 bases and 1 base respectively, with 15 bases between them. This CDR3 region has 16 residues. The V gene's germline CDR1 is SEHNR and CDR2 FQNEAQ (reference sequence).

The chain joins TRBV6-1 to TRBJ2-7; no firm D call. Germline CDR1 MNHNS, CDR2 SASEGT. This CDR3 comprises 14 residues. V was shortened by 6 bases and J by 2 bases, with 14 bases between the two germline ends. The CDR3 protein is CASRRTDGPYEQYF. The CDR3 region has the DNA TGTGCCAGCAGACGAACGGACGGACCCTACGAGCAGTACTTC.

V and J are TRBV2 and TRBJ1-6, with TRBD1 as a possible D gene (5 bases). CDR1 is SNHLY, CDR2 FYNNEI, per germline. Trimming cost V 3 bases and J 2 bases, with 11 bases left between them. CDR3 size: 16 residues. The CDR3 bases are TGTGCCAGCAGTGACGGGGGGTACACCTATAATTCACCCCTCCACTTT. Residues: CASSDGGYTYNSPLHF. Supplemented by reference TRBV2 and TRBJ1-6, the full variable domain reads EPEVTQTPSHQVTQMGQEVILRCVPISNHLYFYWYRQILGQKVEFLVSFYNNEISEKSEIFDDQFSVERPDGSNFTLKIRSTKLEDSAMYFCASSDGGYTYNSPLHFGNGTRLTVT.

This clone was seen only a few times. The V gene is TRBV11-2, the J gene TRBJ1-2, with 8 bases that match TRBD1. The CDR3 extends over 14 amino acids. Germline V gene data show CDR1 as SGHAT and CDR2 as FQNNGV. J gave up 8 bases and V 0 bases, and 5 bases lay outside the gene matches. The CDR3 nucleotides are TGTGCCAGCAGCTTAGATCAGGGGGCGCGGGGCTACACCTTC. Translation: CASSLDQGARGYTF. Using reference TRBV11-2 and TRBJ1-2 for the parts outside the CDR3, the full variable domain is EAGVAQSPRYKIIEKRQSVAFWCNPISGHATLYWYQQILGQGPKLLIQFQNNGVVDDSQLPKDRFSAERLKGVDSTLKIQPAKLEDSAVYLCASSLDQGARGYTFGSGTRLTVV.

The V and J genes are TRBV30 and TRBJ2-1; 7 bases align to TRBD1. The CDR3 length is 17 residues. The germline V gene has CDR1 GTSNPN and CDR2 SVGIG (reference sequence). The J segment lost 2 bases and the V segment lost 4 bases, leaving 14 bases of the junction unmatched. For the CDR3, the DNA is TGTGCCTGGATTAGGATCGGGACAGAAGTGCCCTACAATGAGCAGTTCTTC. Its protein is CAWIRIGTEVPYNEQFF.

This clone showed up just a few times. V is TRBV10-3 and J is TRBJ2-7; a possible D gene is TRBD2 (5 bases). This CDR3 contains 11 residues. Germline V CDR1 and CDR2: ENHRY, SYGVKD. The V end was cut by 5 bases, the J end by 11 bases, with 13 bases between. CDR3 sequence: CAISTPEGEYF. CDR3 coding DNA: TGTGCCATCAGTACACCTGAGGGAGAGTACTTC.

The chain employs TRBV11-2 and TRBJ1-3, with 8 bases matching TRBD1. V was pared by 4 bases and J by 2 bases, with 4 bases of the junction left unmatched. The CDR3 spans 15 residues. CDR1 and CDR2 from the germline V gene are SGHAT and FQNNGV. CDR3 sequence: CASSSGQGPGNTIYF. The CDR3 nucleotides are TGTGCCAGCAGCTCCGGACAGGGCCCTGGAAACACCATATATTTT. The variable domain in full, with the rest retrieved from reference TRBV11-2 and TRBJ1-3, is EAGVAQSPRYKIIEKRQSVAFWCNPISGHATLYWYQQILGQGPKLLIQFQNNGVVDDSQLPKDRFSAERLKGVDSTLKIQPAKLEDSAVYLCASSSGQGPGNTIYFGEGSWLTVV.

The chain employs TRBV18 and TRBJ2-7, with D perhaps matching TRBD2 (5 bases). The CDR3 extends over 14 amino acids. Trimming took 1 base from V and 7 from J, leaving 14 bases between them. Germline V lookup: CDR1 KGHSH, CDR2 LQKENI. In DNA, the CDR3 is TGTGCCAGCTCACCACGTGGGAGCCAAGGAGAGCAGTACTTC. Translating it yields CASSPRGSQGEQYF.

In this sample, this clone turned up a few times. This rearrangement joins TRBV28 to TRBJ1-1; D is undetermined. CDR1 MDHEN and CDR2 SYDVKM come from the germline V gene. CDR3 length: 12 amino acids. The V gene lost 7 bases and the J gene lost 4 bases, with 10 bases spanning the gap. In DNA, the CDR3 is TGTGCCAGCATTCGTAGTGGCACTGAAGCTTTCTTT. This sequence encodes CASIRSGTEAFF. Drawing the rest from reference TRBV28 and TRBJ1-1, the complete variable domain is DVKVTQSSRYLVKRTGEKVFLECVQDMDHENMFWYRQDPGLGLRLIYFSYDVKMKEKGDIPEGYSVSREKKERFSLILESASTNQTSMYLCASIRSGTEAFFGQGTRLTVV.

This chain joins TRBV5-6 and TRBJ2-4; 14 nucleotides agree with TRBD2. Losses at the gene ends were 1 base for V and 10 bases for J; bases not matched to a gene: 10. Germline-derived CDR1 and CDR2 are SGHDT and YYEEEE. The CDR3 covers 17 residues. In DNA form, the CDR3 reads TGTGCCAGCAGCTTGCCAATGACTAGCGGGAGGGCGGGGATTCAGTACTTC. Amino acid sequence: CASSLPMTSGRAGIQYF.

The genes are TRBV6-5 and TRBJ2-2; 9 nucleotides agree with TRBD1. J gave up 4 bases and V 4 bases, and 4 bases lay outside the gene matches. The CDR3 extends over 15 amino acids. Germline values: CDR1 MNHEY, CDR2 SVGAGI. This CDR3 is CASSWGTGRTGELFF. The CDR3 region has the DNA TGTGCCAGCAGTTGGGGGACAGGGCGCACCGGGGAGCTGTTTTTT.

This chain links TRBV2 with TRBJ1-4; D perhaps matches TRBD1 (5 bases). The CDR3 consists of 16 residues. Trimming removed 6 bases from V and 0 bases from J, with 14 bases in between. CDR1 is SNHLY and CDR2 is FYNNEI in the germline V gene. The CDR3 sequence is CASRREGLATNEKLFF. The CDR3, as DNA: TGTGCCAGCAGACGTGAGGGACTTGCAACTAATGAAAAACTGTTTTTT.

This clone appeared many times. CDR3 bases: TGCGCCAGCGATGCGACAGGGAACACCGGGGAGCTGTTTTTT. This sequence encodes CASDATGNTGELFF. V is TRBV5-1 and J is TRBJ2-2, with D possibly matching TRBD1 (6 bases). The germline V and J ends were trimmed by 7 bases and 1 base, with 11 bases remaining between them. Germline V gene sequence: CDR1 SGHRS, CDR2 YFSETQ. CDR3 length: 14 residues.